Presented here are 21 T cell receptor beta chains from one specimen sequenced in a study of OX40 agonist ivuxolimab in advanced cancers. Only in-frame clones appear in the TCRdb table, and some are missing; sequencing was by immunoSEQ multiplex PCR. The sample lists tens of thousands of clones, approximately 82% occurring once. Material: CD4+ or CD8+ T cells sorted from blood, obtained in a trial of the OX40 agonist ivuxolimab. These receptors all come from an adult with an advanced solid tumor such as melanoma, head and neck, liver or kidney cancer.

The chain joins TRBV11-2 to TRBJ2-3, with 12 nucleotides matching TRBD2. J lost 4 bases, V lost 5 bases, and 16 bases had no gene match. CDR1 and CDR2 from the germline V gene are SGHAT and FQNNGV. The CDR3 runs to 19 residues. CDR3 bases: TGTGCCAGCAGCCCCCACCGACTAGCGGGGGCGTCGGTAGCAGATACGCAGTATTTT. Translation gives CASSPHRLAGASVADTQYF.

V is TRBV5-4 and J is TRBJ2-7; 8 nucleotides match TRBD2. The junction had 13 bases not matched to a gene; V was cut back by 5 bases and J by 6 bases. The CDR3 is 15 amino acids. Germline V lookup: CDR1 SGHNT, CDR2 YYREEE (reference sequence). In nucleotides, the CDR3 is TGTGCCAGCAGGTTATCCGGGACTAGAGACTCCGAGCAGTACTTC. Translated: CASRLSGTRDSEQYF.

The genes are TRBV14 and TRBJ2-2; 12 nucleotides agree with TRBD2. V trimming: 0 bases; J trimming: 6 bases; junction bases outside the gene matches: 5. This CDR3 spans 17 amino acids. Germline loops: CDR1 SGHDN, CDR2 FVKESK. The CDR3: CASSQDRWTSGAGELFF. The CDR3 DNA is TGTGCCAGCAGCCAAGACCGATGGACTAGCGGGGCCGGGGAGCTGTTTTTT.

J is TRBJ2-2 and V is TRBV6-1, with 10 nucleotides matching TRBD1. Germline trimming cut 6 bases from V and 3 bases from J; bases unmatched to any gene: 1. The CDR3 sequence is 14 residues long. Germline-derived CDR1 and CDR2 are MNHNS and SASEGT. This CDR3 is CASRGTGDTGELFF. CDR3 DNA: TGTGCCAGCAGGGGGACAGGGGACACCGGGGAGCTGTTTTTT.

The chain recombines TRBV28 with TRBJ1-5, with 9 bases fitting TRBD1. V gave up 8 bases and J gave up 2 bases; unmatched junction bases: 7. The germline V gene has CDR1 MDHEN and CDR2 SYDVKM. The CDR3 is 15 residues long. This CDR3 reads CASVTGGVGNQPQHF. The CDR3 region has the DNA TGTGCCAGCGTTACAGGGGGCGTGGGCAATCAGCCCCAGCATTTT. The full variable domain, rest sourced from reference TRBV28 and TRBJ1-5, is DVKVTQSSRYLVKRTGEKVFLECVQDMDHENMFWYRQDPGLGLRLIYFSYDVKMKEKGDIPEGYSVSREKKERFSLILESASTNQTSMYLCASVTGGVGNQPQHFGDGTRLSIL.

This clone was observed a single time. Written as DNA, the CDR3 is TGTGCCAGCAGCTTGGGACTAGCGGGGGGAGGAGATACGCAGTATTTT. Translated: CASSLGLAGGGDTQYF. The V call is TRBV7-7, the J call TRBJ2-3; TRBD2 agrees at 15 bases. This CDR3 spans 16 amino acids. The germline CDR1 and CDR2 sequences are SSHAT and FNYEAQ (reference sequence). V gave up 3 bases and J gave up 5 bases; unmatched junction bases: 3.

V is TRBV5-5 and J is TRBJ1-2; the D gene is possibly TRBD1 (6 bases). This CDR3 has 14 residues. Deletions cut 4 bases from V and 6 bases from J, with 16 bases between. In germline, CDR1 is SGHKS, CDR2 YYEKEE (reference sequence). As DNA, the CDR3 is TGTGCCAGCAGCCCACCGCAGGGGCCGAATGGCTACACCTTC. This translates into CASSPPQGPNGYTF.

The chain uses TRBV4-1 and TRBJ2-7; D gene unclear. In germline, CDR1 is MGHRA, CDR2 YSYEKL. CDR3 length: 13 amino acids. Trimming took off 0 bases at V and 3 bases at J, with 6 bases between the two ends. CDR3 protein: CASSQEPGYEQYF. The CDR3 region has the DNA TGCGCCAGCAGCCAAGAACCGGGCTACGAGCAGTACTTC.

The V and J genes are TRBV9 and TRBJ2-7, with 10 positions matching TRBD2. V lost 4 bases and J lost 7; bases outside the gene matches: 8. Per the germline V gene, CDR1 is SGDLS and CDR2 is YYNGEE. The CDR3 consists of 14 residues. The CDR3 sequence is CASSSGLASGEQYF. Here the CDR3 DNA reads TGTGCCAGCAGCTCGGGACTAGCGTCAGGGGAGCAGTACTTC.

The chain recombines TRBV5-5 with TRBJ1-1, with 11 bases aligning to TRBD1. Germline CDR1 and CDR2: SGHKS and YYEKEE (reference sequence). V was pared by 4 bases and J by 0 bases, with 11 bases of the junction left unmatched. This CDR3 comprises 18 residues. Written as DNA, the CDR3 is TGTGCCAGCAGCGAAGGCAGGACAGGGGGCTGGGTGAACACTGAAGCTTTCTTT. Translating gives CASSEGRTGGWVNTEAFF.

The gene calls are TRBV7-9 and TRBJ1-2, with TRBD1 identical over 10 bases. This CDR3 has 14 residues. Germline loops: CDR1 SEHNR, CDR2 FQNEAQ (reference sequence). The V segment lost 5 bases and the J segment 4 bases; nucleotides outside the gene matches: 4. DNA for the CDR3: TGTGCCAGCAGCAACGGGACAGGGGTCTATGGCTACACCTTC. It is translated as CASSNGTGVYGYTF.

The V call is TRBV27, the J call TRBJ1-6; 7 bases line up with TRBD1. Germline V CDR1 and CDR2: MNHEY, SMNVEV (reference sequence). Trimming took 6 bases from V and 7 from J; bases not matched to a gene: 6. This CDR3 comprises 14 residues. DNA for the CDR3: TGTGCCAGCAGGACCGGGACAGCGAATTCACCCCTCCACTTT. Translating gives CASRTGTANSPLHF.

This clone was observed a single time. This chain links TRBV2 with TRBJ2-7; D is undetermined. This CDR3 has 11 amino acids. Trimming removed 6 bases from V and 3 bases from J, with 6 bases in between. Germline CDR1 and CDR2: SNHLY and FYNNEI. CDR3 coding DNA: TGTGCCAGCAGCGCCATCTACGAGCAGTACTTC. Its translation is CASSAIYEQYF.

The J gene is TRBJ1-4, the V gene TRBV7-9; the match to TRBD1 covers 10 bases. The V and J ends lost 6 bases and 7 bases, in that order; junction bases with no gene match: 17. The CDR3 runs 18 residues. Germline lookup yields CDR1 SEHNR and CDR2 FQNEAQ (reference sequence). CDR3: CASSSNTGQGGSGEKLFF. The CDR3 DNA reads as TGTGCCAGCAGTTCAAATACCGGACAGGGGGGGAGTGGTGAAAAACTGTTTTTT.

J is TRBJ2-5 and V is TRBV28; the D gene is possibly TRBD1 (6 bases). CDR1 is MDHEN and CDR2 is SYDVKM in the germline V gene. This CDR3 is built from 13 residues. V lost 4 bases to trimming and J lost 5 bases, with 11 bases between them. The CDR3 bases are TGTGCCAGCAGTTCCACAGGGTTGGAGACCCAGTACTTC. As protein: CASSSTGLETQYF.

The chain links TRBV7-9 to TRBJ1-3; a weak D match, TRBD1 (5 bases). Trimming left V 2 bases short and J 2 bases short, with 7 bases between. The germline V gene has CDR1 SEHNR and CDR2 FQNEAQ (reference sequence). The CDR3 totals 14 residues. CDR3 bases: TGTGCCAGCAGCTTATCGGGGGCTGGAAACACCATATATTTT. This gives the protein CASSLSGAGNTIYF.

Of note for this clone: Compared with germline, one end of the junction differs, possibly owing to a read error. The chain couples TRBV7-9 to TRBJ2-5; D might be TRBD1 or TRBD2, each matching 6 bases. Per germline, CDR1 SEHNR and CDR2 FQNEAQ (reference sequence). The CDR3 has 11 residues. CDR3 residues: CASSGESGPNF. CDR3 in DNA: TGTGCCAGTTCAGGGGAAAGCGGGCCGAACTTC.

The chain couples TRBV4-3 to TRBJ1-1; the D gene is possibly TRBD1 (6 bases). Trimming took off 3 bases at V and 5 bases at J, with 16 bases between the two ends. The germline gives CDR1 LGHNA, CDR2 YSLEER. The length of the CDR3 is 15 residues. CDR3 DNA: TGCGCCAGCAGCCAGGCCTCTCAGGGGCTAACTGAAGCTTTCTTT. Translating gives CASSQASQGLTEAFF.

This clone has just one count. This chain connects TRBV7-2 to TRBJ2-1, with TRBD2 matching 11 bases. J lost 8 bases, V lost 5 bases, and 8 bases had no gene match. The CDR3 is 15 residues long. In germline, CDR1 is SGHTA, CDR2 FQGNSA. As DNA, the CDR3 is TGTGCCAGCAGCGTTAGCGGGGGGGCTCAGGATGAGCAGTTCTTC. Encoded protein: CASSVSGGAQDEQFF.

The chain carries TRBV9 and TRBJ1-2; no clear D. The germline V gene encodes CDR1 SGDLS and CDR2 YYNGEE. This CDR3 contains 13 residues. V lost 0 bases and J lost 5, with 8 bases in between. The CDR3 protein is CASSVAEGYGYTF. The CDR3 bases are TGTGCCAGCAGCGTAGCTGAAGGGTATGGCTACACCTTC.

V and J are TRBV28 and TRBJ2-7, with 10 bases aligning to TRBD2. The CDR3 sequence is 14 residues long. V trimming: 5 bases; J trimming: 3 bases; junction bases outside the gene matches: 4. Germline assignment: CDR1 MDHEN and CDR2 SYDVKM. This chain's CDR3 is CASSDLAGDYEQYF. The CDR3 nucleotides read TGTGCCAGCAGTGATCTAGCGGGGGACTACGAGCAGTACTTC.